These T cell receptor beta chains were read from a single sample in a study of regulatory T cells in long-lasting Graves disease. From the multiplex PCR reads, TCRdb called clonotypes with MiXCR, one entry per CDR3 protein. The sample holds about 440,000 distinct CDR3 sequences; under 15% are singletons and the top ten take 16%. The same data also contributed to another study, on T cells in Graves' hyperthyroidism and ophthalmopathy.

Sequenced material: peripheral blood mononuclear cells (PBMCs), taken at new diagnosis, from a patient treated with antithyroid drugs. All receptors derive from a woman under 40 with Graves disease. Both conserved end residues are part of each CDR3. D genes are given only for firm matches. A row's size may be missing; if present it is once, few, many or a size class.

cdr3_length: 15
j_call: TRBJ1-5
clone_size: many
v_call: TRBV28
d_call: TRBD1
cdr3_nt: TGTGCCAGCAGCTCGGACAGGGTGGGCAATCAGCCCCAGCATTTT
cdr3_aa: CASSSDRVGNQPQHF

cdr3_length: 16
j_call: TRBJ2-1
clone_size: many
v_call: TRBV24-1
d_call: TRBD2
cdr3_nt: TGTGCCACCAGTGATTTGCTTCGCGGGAGCTCGAATGAGCAGTTCTTC
cdr3_aa: CATSDLLRGSSNEQFF

cdr3_length: 14
j_call: TRBJ2-1
clone_size: many
v_call: TRBV20-1
d_call: TRBD2
cdr3_nt: TGCAGTGCTAGAGATAGCGGGAGGGTTAATGAGCAGTTCTTC
cdr3_aa: CSARDSGRVNEQFF

cdr3_length: 15
j_call: TRBJ2-7
clone_size: few
v_call: TRBV5-1
d_call: TRBD2
cdr3_nt: TGCGCCAGCAGCTTCAGCGGGAGTGGAAATTACGAGCAGTACTTC
cdr3_aa: CASSFSGSGNYEQYF

cdr3_length: 14
j_call: TRBJ2-3
clone_size: -
v_call: TRBV4-1
d_call: -
cdr3_nt: TGCGCCAGCAGCCAAACAGGGTTTGAAGATACGCAGTATTTT
cdr3_aa: CASSQTGFEDTQYF

cdr3_length: 14
j_call: TRBJ2-5
clone_size: -
v_call: TRBV3-1
d_call: TRBD2
cdr3_nt: TGTGCCAGCAGCCAATATTCCCAGGGACTAGCGCGGAACTTC
cdr3_aa: CASSQYSQGLARNF

cdr3_length: 16
j_call: TRBJ2-1
clone_size: -
v_call: TRBV6-5
d_call: -
cdr3_nt: TGTGCCAGCAGTTACTCATCCCCCGGGAAGGGGGGTGAGCAGTTCTTC
cdr3_aa: CASSYSSPGKGGEQFF

cdr3_length: 15
j_call: TRBJ2-2
clone_size: -
v_call: TRBV9
d_call: -
cdr3_nt: TGTGCCAGCAGCGTAGAGGCCTACAGGGCCGGGGAGCTGTTTTTT
cdr3_aa: CASSVEAYRAGELFF

cdr3_length: 16
j_call: TRBJ2-6
clone_size: -
v_call: TRBV3-1
d_call: -
cdr3_nt: TGTGCCAGCAGCCTAGGAGGGCTCTCTGGGGCCAACGTCCTGACTTTC
cdr3_aa: CASSLGGLSGANVLTF

cdr3_length: 13
j_call: TRBJ2-3
clone_size: many
v_call: TRBV12-3/TRBV12-4
d_call: -
cdr3_nt: TGTGCCAGCAGTAGTAAGGGAACAGATACGCAGTATTTT
cdr3_aa: CASSSKGTDTQYF

cdr3_length: 16
j_call: TRBJ1-3
clone_size: many
v_call: TRBV28
d_call: -
cdr3_nt: TGTGCCAGCAGTTCCCCCACGAGCGGATGGCGAGACACCATATATTTT
cdr3_aa: CASSSPTSGWRDTIYF

cdr3_length: 13
j_call: TRBJ2-5
clone_size: few
v_call: TRBV3-1
d_call: -
cdr3_nt: TGCGCCAGCACTTTACTCCTTGGAGAGACCCAGTACTTC
cdr3_aa: CASTLLLGETQYF

cdr3_length: 14
j_call: TRBJ2-3
clone_size: -
v_call: TRBV4-2
d_call: -
cdr3_nt: TGTGCCAGCAGCCGAGGGGGGGAGGCAGATACGCAGTATTTT
cdr3_aa: CASSRGGEADTQYF

cdr3_length: 14
j_call: TRBJ1-4
clone_size: few
v_call: TRBV7-8
d_call: TRBD1
cdr3_nt: TGTGCCAGCAGCTCTCGGACAGGGGTTGAAAAACTGTTTTTT
cdr3_aa: CASSSRTGVEKLFF

cdr3_length: 13
j_call: TRBJ1-1
clone_size: many
v_call: TRBV12-3/TRBV12-4
d_call: TRBD1
cdr3_nt: TGTGCCAGCAGTAGAGACAGGGGCACTGAAGCTTTCTTT
cdr3_aa: CASSRDRGTEAFF

cdr3_length: 15
j_call: TRBJ2-1
clone_size: few
v_call: TRBV24-1
d_call: -
cdr3_nt: TGTGCCACCAGTGACTCAGGGAAGGGGTCCGGTGAGCAGTTCTTC
cdr3_aa: CATSDSGKGSGEQFF

cdr3_length: 16
j_call: TRBJ1-2
clone_size: many
v_call: TRBV7-9
d_call: TRBD1
cdr3_nt: TGTGCCAGCAGCTTGAGTCTCAGGGGGCATAACTATGGCTACACCTTC
cdr3_aa: CASSLSLRGHNYGYTF

cdr3_length: 15
j_call: TRBJ2-1
clone_size: -
v_call: TRBV9
d_call: -
cdr3_nt: TGTGCCAGCAGCCCCTCCCTAGCCTCCTACAATGAGCAGTTCTTC
cdr3_aa: CASSPSLASYNEQFF

cdr3_length: 13
j_call: TRBJ1-1
clone_size: -
v_call: TRBV20-1
d_call: -
cdr3_nt: TGCAGTGCTAGAGATTCGGGGGGCACTGAAGCTTTCTTT
cdr3_aa: CSARDSGGTEAFF

cdr3_length: 12
j_call: TRBJ2-7
clone_size: many
v_call: TRBV5-1
d_call: -
cdr3_nt: TGTGCCAGCAGCTTAGAAGGGGGGGAGCAGTACTTC
cdr3_aa: CASSLEGGEQYF

cdr3_length: 13
j_call: TRBJ2-7
clone_size: many
v_call: TRBV20-1
d_call: TRBD2
cdr3_nt: TGCAGTGCTAGTAGCGGGGCTTCCTACGAGCAGTACTTC
cdr3_aa: CSASSGASYEQYF

cdr3_length: 15
j_call: TRBJ2-1
clone_size: many
v_call: TRBV29-1
d_call: -
cdr3_nt: TGCAGCGTTTCATCATTTGCTAGAGATGACAATGAGCAGTTCTTC
cdr3_aa: CSVSSFARDDNEQFF

cdr3_length: 16
j_call: TRBJ2-1
clone_size: many
v_call: TRBV18
d_call: -
cdr3_nt: TGTGCCAGCTCACCACTTCCAGGGAAGTCGTACAATGAGCAGTTCTTC
cdr3_aa: CASSPLPGKSYNEQFF

cdr3_length: 18
j_call: TRBJ2-3
clone_size: -
v_call: TRBV12-3/TRBV12-4
d_call: TRBD2
cdr3_nt: TGTGCCAGCAGCCGCGACGGACTAGCAGGGGCTGAGTCAGATACGCAGTATTTT
cdr3_aa: CASSRDGLAGAESDTQYF

cdr3_length: 15
j_call: TRBJ2-1
clone_size: many
v_call: TRBV11-1
d_call: TRBD2
cdr3_nt: TGTGCCAGCAGCCGGGGACTAGCCAGCGGGGGGTATCAGTTCTTC
cdr3_aa: CASSRGLASGGYQFF

cdr3_length: 15
j_call: TRBJ2-3
clone_size: few
v_call: TRBV10-2
d_call: TRBD2
cdr3_nt: TGCGCCACCCAGACTAGCGGGGGGACTGGAGATACGCAGTATTTT
cdr3_aa: CATQTSGGTGDTQYF

cdr3_length: 12
j_call: TRBJ2-1
clone_size: many
v_call: TRBV7-9
d_call: TRBD1
cdr3_nt: TGTGCCAGCAGCTTCACAGGGGGGGAGCAGTTCTTC
cdr3_aa: CASSFTGGEQFF

cdr3_length: 15
j_call: TRBJ2-1
clone_size: many
v_call: TRBV25-1
d_call: -
cdr3_nt: TGTGCCAGCAGTGAACTGGCAGGGCCTTACAATGAGCAGTTCTTC
cdr3_aa: CASSELAGPYNEQFF

cdr3_length: 15
j_call: TRBJ2-7
clone_size: -
v_call: TRBV5-1
d_call: -
cdr3_nt: TGCGCCAGCAGCGCCCCTCCCGACCCATCCTACGAGCAGTACTTC
cdr3_aa: CASSAPPDPSYEQYF

cdr3_length: 19
j_call: TRBJ2-4
clone_size: -
v_call: TRBV20-1
d_call: -
cdr3_nt: TGCAGTGCTAGAGATGGGGCAGGGGTTTTAGTATTAGCCAAAAACATTCAGTACTTC
cdr3_aa: CSARDGAGVLVLAKNIQYF

cdr3_length: 20
j_call: TRBJ2-3
clone_size: -
v_call: TRBV18
d_call: TRBD2
cdr3_nt: TGTGCCAGCTCACCACGAGGGCTAGCGGGAGCATCAGCCCGAACAGATACGCAGTATTTT
cdr3_aa: CASSPRGLAGASARTDTQYF

cdr3_length: 14
j_call: TRBJ2-1
clone_size: -
v_call: TRBV4-1
d_call: -
cdr3_nt: TGCGCCAGCAGCCCGTACAAAAAATACAATGAGCAGTTCTTC
cdr3_aa: CASSPYKKYNEQFF

cdr3_length: 15
j_call: TRBJ2-3
clone_size: many
v_call: TRBV20-1
d_call: TRBD2
cdr3_nt: TGCAGTGCTAGCCCCGGGACTAGCGGCACAGATACGCAGTATTTT
cdr3_aa: CSASPGTSGTDTQYF

cdr3_length: 15
j_call: TRBJ2-1
clone_size: many
v_call: TRBV5-1
d_call: TRBD2
cdr3_nt: TGCGCCAGCAGCGCTACCGGGACTAGCTACAATGAGCAGTTCTTC
cdr3_aa: CASSATGTSYNEQFF

cdr3_length: 13
j_call: TRBJ1-5
clone_size: few
v_call: TRBV30
d_call: -
cdr3_nt: TGTGCCTGGGCGGCCTCCGGCAATCAGCCCCAGCATTTT
cdr3_aa: CAWAASGNQPQHF

cdr3_length: 15
j_call: TRBJ2-5
clone_size: many
v_call: TRBV7-3
d_call: TRBD2
cdr3_nt: TGTGCCAGCAGCTTAATCGGCGGGGGGGCGGAGACCCAGTACTTC
cdr3_aa: CASSLIGGGAETQYF